A single sample gave rise to the 29 T cell receptor beta chains below, sequenced in a study of blood T cell repertoires in COVID-19. Measured with immunoSEQ multiplex PCR; TCRdb has only the in-frame clones, and not every one. Of about 87,000 clones listed, around 85% were seen once; the top ten hold approximately 3%. The sequenced material came from peripheral blood. Every receptor here comes from a woman aged 80 or over with COVID-19, enrolled during active disease.

This chain connects TRBV6-2 or TRBV6-3 to TRBJ2-2; TRBD1 aligns across 10 bases. The CDR3 consists of 15 residues. J was trimmed by 6 bases and V by 5 bases; bases with no gene match: 6. CDR1 is MNHEY and CDR2 is SVGEGT in the germline V gene. CDR3 sequence (DNA): TGTGCCAGCAGTAGGGACAGGGGACGGGCCGGGGAGCTGTTTTTT. Translating gives CASSRDRGRAGELFF.

This clone was recorded once. The rearrangement uses TRBV4-1 and TRBJ2-1, with 11 bases aligning to TRBD1. The CDR3 covers 17 residues. V dropped 0 bases and J dropped 4; count of bases not matched to a gene: 5. Germline V gives CDR1 MGHRA, CDR2 YSYEKL. This CDR3 reads CASSQDSGDRGYNEQFF. As DNA, the CDR3 is TGCGCCAGCAGCCAAGATAGCGGGGACAGGGGGTACAATGAGCAGTTCTTC.

This chain connects TRBV10-3 to TRBJ2-7, with 10 bases matching TRBD2. The CDR3 totals 18 residues. Looked up from germline, CDR1 is ENHRY and CDR2 is SYGVKD. V lost 2 bases and J lost 0; bases outside the gene matches: 10. The CDR3 spells CAISEPGTSDASSYEQYF. For the CDR3, the DNA is TGTGCCATCAGTGAGCCCGGGACTAGCGACGCGAGCTCCTACGAGCAGTACTTC.

This clone was observed once. The V gene is TRBV4-1, the J gene TRBJ2-7; 7 bases agree with TRBD2. Germline V gene lookup returns CDR1 MGHRA and CDR2 YSYEKL. The CDR3 consists of 17 residues. V was pared by 0 bases and J by 0 bases, with 8 bases of the junction left unmatched. The CDR3 sequence: CASSQDLWSGNSYEQYF. The DNA for the CDR3 is TGCGCCAGCAGCCAAGATCTCTGGAGCGGGAACTCCTACGAGCAGTACTTC.

This chain connects TRBV29-1 to TRBJ2-4; unclear D gene. From germline, CDR1 is SQVTM and CDR2 ANQGSEA. Trimming took 5 bases from V and 0 from J, leaving 5 bases between them. The CDR3 totals 12 residues. CDR3 DNA: TGCAGCGTTCGACTAGCCAAAAACATTCAGTACTTC. Its protein is CSVRLAKNIQYF.

The chain employs TRBV11-1 and TRBJ1-1; TRBD1 might be the D (6 bases). The CDR3 totals 15 residues. Germline lookup yields CDR1 SGHAT and CDR2 FQDESV (reference sequence). The ends were cut back, 6 bases at V and 7 bases at J, with 21 bases in the middle. Written as DNA, the CDR3 is TGTGCCAGCAGGCCCCTCCCCCTACAGGGTGGTGAAGCTTTCTTT. It encodes CASRPLPLQGGEAFF.

The chain couples TRBV4-3 to TRBJ2-5; 9 nucleotides line up with TRBD2. The CDR3 length is 17 residues. Germline CDR1 and CDR2: LGHNA and YSLEER. Germline trimming cut 5 bases from V and 5 bases from J; bases unmatched to any gene: 15. Here the CDR3 DNA reads TGCGCCAGCAGCGTCCAGCTCCAGCGGGGGGTGAGGGAGACCCAGTACTTC. Its protein is CASSVQLQRGVRETQYF.

This chain links TRBV3-1 (or the pseudogene TRBV3-2) with TRBJ2-1; 12 nucleotides agree with TRBD1. This CDR3 region has 14 residues. The germline V gene has CDR1 LGHDT and CDR2 YNNKEL (reference sequence). V was pared by 4 bases and J by 10 bases, with 5 bases of the junction left unmatched. The CDR3 loop is CASSLGTGGVEQFF. The DNA of the CDR3 is TGTGCCAGCAGCCTCGGGACAGGGGGCGTAGAGCAGTTCTTC.

The chain carries TRBV7-7 and TRBJ2-7; 7 positions match TRBD2. Germline V lookup: CDR1 SSHAT, CDR2 FNYEAQ (reference sequence). The CDR3 runs 12 residues. The junction had 5 bases not matched to a gene; V was cut back by 10 bases and J by 2 bases. In DNA form, the CDR3 reads TGTGCCAAAAGCGGGAATCCCTACGAGCAGTACTTC. This encodes CAKSGNPYEQYF.

The chain links TRBV3-1 (or the pseudogene TRBV3-2) to TRBJ1-2; weak D call: TRBD1 (5 bases). Between the trimmed V and J ends, which lost 6 bases and 4 bases, there was a span of 12 bases. Germline V gives CDR1 LGHDT, CDR2 YNNKEL (reference sequence). The CDR3 runs 13 residues. In DNA form, the CDR3 reads TGTGCCAGCAGTCCGTTGGGGGGCTATGGCTACACCTTC. It codes for CASSPLGGYGYTF.

This clone rates as medium-sized. The rearrangement uses TRBV6-6 and TRBJ1-2; a possible D gene is TRBD1 (6 bases). V shed 0 bases and J shed 3 bases, with 11 bases lying between them. CDR3 length equals 15 residues. The germline V gene encodes CDR1 MNHNY and CDR2 SVGAGI (reference sequence). The CDR3 region has the DNA TGTGCCAGCAGTTACTCGGCAGGGGAACACTATGGCTACACCTTC. Translated: CASSYSAGEHYGYTF.

J is TRBJ2-3 and V is TRBV27; 14 bases are shared with TRBD2. Germline V lookup: CDR1 MNHEY, CDR2 SMNVEV (reference sequence). V gave up 3 bases and J gave up 0 bases; unmatched junction bases: 5. CDR3 length equals 18 residues. The CDR3 is CASSFGLAGGRSTDTQYF. The CDR3 DNA reads TGTGCCAGCAGTTTCGGACTAGCGGGAGGAAGAAGCACAGATACGCAGTATTTT.

V usage is TRBV19 and J usage is TRBJ2-4; D gene ambiguous. Germline V gene data show CDR1 as LNHDA and CDR2 as SQIVND (reference sequence). The CDR3 is 13 residues long. V shed 3 bases and J shed 1 base, with 4 bases lying between them. This chain's CDR3 is CASSIGAKNIQYF. For the CDR3, the DNA is TGTGCCAGTAGTATTGGCGCCAAAAACATTCAGTACTTC.

This sequence joins TRBV3-1 (or the pseudogene TRBV3-2) and TRBJ2-7; D perhaps matches TRBD1 (6 bases). Trimming took off 6 bases at V and 4 bases at J, with 16 bases between the two ends. Per germline, CDR1 LGHDT and CDR2 YNNKEL (reference sequence). There are 14 residues in the CDR3. DNA for the CDR3: TGTGCCAGCAGACTGGGACACCAACTGTACGAGCAGTACTTC. Its protein is CASRLGHQLYEQYF.

In this sample, this clone turned up once. The chain links TRBV18 to TRBJ1-2; 7 bases match TRBD1. Germline V gene lookup returns CDR1 KGHSH and CDR2 LQKENI. J gave up 2 bases and V 5 bases, and 8 bases lay outside the gene matches. This CDR3 contains 15 residues. CDR3 region: CASSTTGIVNYGYTF. The CDR3 region has the DNA TGTGCCAGCTCAACGACAGGGATCGTGAACTATGGCTACACCTTC.

This clone occurred once. The rearrangement joins TRBV29-1 to TRBJ1-2, with TRBD1 matching 8 bases. In germline, CDR1 is SQVTM, CDR2 ANQGSEA. The CDR3 has 12 residues. The V and J ends lost 6 bases and 8 bases, in that order; junction bases with no gene match: 8. The CDR3 region has the DNA TGCAGCGTGGACAGGGTACGCCGCGGCTACACCTTC. This gives the protein CSVDRVRRGYTF.

The chain carries TRBV27 and TRBJ1-2; 9 positions agree with TRBD1. The CDR3 is made up of 14 amino acids. Trimming cost V 2 bases and J 7 bases; bases outside gene matches: 5. Germline lookup yields CDR1 MNHEY and CDR2 SMNVEV (reference sequence). CDR3 sequence reads: CASSLLGQGFGYTF. The CDR3, as DNA: TGTGCCAGCAGTTTACTGGGACAGGGTTTTGGCTACACCTTC.

This chain links TRBV5-6 with TRBJ2-1, with D unresolved. Germline assignment: CDR1 SGHDT and CDR2 YYEEEE. The CDR3 runs to 18 residues. The V and J ends lost 3 bases and 0 bases respectively, with 19 bases between them. CDR3 loop: CASSSTKKHSSSYNEQFF. CDR3 coding DNA: TGTGCCAGCAGCTCGACCAAGAAGCATAGCAGCTCCTACAATGAGCAGTTCTTC.

The chain employs TRBV7-2 and TRBJ2-3, with D possibly TRBD1 on 6 matching bases. The CDR3 sequence is 14 residues long. V lost 2 bases and J 6 bases, leaving 12 bases between the germline ends. Germline V gene data show CDR1 as SGHTA and CDR2 as FQGNSA. The CDR3 DNA is TGTGCCAGCAGCTTACGTGGGGGCGGGGATACGCAGTATTTT. It encodes CASSLRGGGDTQYF.

The gene calls are TRBV6-6 and TRBJ1-1; 9 nucleotides align to TRBD1. The CDR3 covers 14 residues. Per germline, CDR1 MNHNY and CDR2 SVGAGI (reference sequence). V lost 2 bases, J lost 7 bases, and 5 bases stayed unmatched. The CDR3 is CASSYGTGRLEAFF. CDR3 DNA: TGTGCCAGCAGTTACGGGACAGGGCGTCTTGAAGCTTTCTTT.

V is TRBV4-3 and J is TRBJ1-2; D may be TRBD1 (5 bases). The V gene's germline CDR1 is LGHNA and CDR2 YSLEER. V shed 0 bases and J shed 5 bases, with 10 bases lying between them. The CDR3 has 14 residues. This CDR3 is CASSQDRGSYGYTF. The CDR3 coding sequence is TGCGCCAGCAGCCAAGATCGGGGGAGTTATGGCTACACCTTC.

J is TRBJ2-1 and V is TRBV5-1; D is perhaps TRBD2 (5 bases). In germline, CDR1 is SGHRS, CDR2 YFSETQ. V lost 0 bases to trimming and J lost 4 bases, with 8 bases between them. This CDR3 spans 14 amino acids. CDR3 nucleotides: TGCGCCAGCAGCTTGGTCGGGGTGTACAATGAGCAGTTCTTC. Amino acid sequence: CASSLVGVYNEQFF.

The rearrangement links TRBV18 to TRBJ2-2; 8 nucleotides agree with TRBD1. Germline CDR1 and CDR2: KGHSH and LQKENI. The junction had 1 base not matched to a gene; V was cut back by 2 bases and J by 2 bases. The CDR3 sequence is 15 residues long. CDR3 nucleotides: TGTGCCAGCTCACCAGGGACAGGAAACACCGGGGAGCTGTTTTTT. This codes for CASSPGTGNTGELFF.

This rearrangement joins TRBV5-1 to TRBJ2-3; 11 bases agree with TRBD1. This CDR3 region has 14 residues. Per germline, CDR1 SGHRS and CDR2 YFSETQ. The ends lost 8 bases at V and 5 bases at J; junction bases unmatched: 7. DNA of the CDR3: TGCGCCAGTAAGCCCGGGACAGGGGGAGATACGCAGTATTTT. Translated: CASKPGTGGDTQYF.

This clone was seen only once. The chain carries TRBV27 and TRBJ1-4, with TRBD1 identical over 7 bases. Germline-derived CDR1 and CDR2 are MNHEY and SMNVEV (reference sequence). V trimming: 5 bases; J trimming: 8 bases; junction bases outside the gene matches: 8. The CDR3 is 14 amino acids. In DNA form, the CDR3 reads TGTGCCAGCAGTCCCTCGACAGGGCCCGAAAAACTGTTTTTT. It encodes CASSPSTGPEKLFF.

This clone was detected once. The chain employs TRBV10-3 and TRBJ2-5; a possible D gene is TRBD1 (5 bases). Germline V gene sequence: CDR1 ENHRY, CDR2 SYGVKD. CDR3 size: 15 residues. Deletions cut 0 bases from V and 5 bases from J, with 13 bases between. The CDR3 region is CAISESKGVRETQYF. DNA for the CDR3: TGTGCCATCAGTGAGTCCAAAGGGGTGAGGGAGACCCAGTACTTC.

The chain carries TRBV2 and TRBJ1-6; D gene ambiguous. There are 12 residues in the CDR3. The germline V and J ends were trimmed by 2 bases and 9 bases, with 5 bases remaining between them. CDR1 and CDR2 from the germline V gene are SNHLY and FYNNEI. The CDR3 reads CASSELFSPLHF. The CDR3 DNA reads TGTGCCAGCAGTGAACTTTTTTCACCCCTCCACTTT.

CDR3 sequence (DNA): TGCGCCAGCAGCGGCGGGAGTCAAGAGACCCAGTACTTC. Translating gives CASSGGSQETQYF. This chain joins TRBV5-1 and TRBJ2-5, with 7 bases identical to TRBD2. CDR3 length: 13 residues. Trimming removed 4 bases from V and 2 bases from J; junction bases left unmatched: 2. The germline gives CDR1 SGHRS, CDR2 YFSETQ.

The V and J genes are TRBV19 and TRBJ1-3; D not certain. This CDR3 spans 17 amino acids. Germline CDR1 reads LNHDA; CDR2 reads SQIVND (reference sequence). V lost 4 bases and J 0 bases, leaving 16 bases between the germline ends. The CDR3 bases are TGTGCCAGTAGTACCCAGACAATCGTTTGCTCTGGAAACACCATATATTTT. Encoded protein: CASSTQTIVCSGNTIYF.